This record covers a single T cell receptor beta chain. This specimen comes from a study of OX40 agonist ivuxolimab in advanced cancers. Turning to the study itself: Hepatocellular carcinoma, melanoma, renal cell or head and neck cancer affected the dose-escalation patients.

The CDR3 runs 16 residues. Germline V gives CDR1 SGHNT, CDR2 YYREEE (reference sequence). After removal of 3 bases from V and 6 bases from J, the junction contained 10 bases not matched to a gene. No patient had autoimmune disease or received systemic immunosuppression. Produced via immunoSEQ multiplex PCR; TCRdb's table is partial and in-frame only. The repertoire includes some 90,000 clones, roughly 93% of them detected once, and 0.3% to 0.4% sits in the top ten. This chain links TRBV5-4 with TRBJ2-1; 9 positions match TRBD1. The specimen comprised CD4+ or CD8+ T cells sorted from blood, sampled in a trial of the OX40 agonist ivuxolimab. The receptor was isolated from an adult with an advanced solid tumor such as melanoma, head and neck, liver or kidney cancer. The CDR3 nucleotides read TGTGCCAGCAGCTCTTACAGGGACAGGGATCGCAATGAGCAGTTCTTC. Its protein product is CASSSYRDRDRNEQFF.